This T cell receptor beta chain came from a study of CD8+ T cells in alopecia areata. At the level of the study: Treatment comprised oral tofacitinib, 5 to 10 mg twice daily, in treated patients.

V shed 3 bases and J 2 bases; nucleotides not matched to a gene: 5. Germline-derived CDR1 and CDR2 are LNHDA and SQIVND (reference sequence). The CDR3 covers 15 residues. The authors extracted RNA and reverse transcribed it into cDNA as the sequencing template. The assay was immunoSEQ multiplex PCR, and TCRdb's table has in-frame clones only and misses some. The sample has 150,000 to 200,000 clones, 59% seen once; the top ten hold under 15%. Regarding the study as a whole: Lesional tissue from the scalp (especially in alopecia totalis/universalis) showed higher clonality than normal scalp.

Peripheral blood and lesional scalp punch biopsies came from alopecia areata patients. Points on this clone: What it binds is not known.

The sample here was CD4+ T cells sorted from blood, taken at week 0. The chain recombines TRBV19 with TRBJ1-1; 8 bases agree with TRBD1. The clonotype originates from a human donor with alopecia areata. The CDR3 protein is CASSIAGGINTEAFF. The CDR3 DNA sequence: TGTGCCAGTAGTATCGCAGGGGGCATAAACACTGAAGCTTTCTTT.